The 22 T cell receptor beta chains given below trace back to one sample, sequenced in a study of cytomegalovirus exposure and HLA in healthy donors. The study ran its PCR with 60 Vbeta and 13 Jbeta primers. TCRdb's copy holds only in-frame clones and misses some; the assay was immunoSEQ multiplex PCR. The sample yields over 200,000 clones, 60% to 80% seen once. The sequencing sample was made of PBMCs. The receptors derive from a male donor in good health and CMV-seronegative.

The J gene is TRBJ2-7, the V gene TRBV11-2; tentative D call: TRBD1 (5 bases). V dropped 1 base and J dropped 1 base, with 8 bases sitting between them. Germline V gene data show CDR1 as SGHAT and CDR2 as FQNNGV. The CDR3 is 14 amino acids. CDR3 amino acids: CASSLVQGSYEQYF. CDR3 coding DNA: TGTGCCAGCAGCTTAGTGCAGGGTTCCTACGAGCAGTACTTC.

The chain joins TRBV27 to TRBJ1-5; possibly TRBD1 for D (5 bases). The ends were cut back, 2 bases at V and 4 bases at J, with 15 bases in the middle. CDR3 size: 16 residues. Germline V gene sequence: CDR1 MNHEY, CDR2 SMNVEV (reference sequence). The CDR3 loop reads CASSLRAARVNQPQHF. The CDR3 DNA reads TGTGCCAGCAGTTTAAGGGCCGCCAGGGTGAATCAGCCCCAGCATTTT.

This chain joins TRBV7-3 and TRBJ1-1; no reliable D call. The CDR3 has 13 residues. Germline V CDR1 and CDR2: SGHTA, FQGTGA. With 2 bases removed from V and 4 bases from J, the gap between germline ends came to 8 bases. The CDR3 reads CASSLEASTEAFF. CDR3 nucleotides: TGTGCCAGCAGCTTAGAGGCGAGCACTGAAGCTTTCTTT.

The rearrangement uses TRBV28 and TRBJ1-6; TRBD1 is a possible D gene (6 bases). Germline V gives CDR1 MDHEN, CDR2 SYDVKM. CDR3 size: 18 residues. Trimming removed 1 base at V and 3 bases at J, with 16 bases between. CDR3 loop: CASSLFPHRANYNSPLHF. The CDR3, as DNA: TGTGCCAGCAGTTTATTCCCCCACAGGGCGAACTATAATTCACCCCTCCACTTT.

The chain carries TRBV28 and TRBJ2-3; 16 positions agree with TRBD2. The CDR3 sequence is 18 residues long. From germline, CDR1 is MDHEN and CDR2 SYDVKM. The V gene end was trimmed by 2 bases and the J gene end by 6 bases; junction bases not matched to a gene: 8. The CDR3 DNA follows: TGTGCCAGCAGTTTACTCGGGACTAGCGGGAGGGGCAGGGATACGCAGTATTTT. Protein: CASSLLGTSGRGRDTQYF.

The CDR3 DNA reads TGTGCCAGCAGCGTAGAAGGTCGGGGGGGCGATAAGCAGTTCTTC. Its translation: CASSVEGRGGDKQFF. This chain connects TRBV9 to TRBJ2-1; 8 bases are a match to TRBD2. The length of the CDR3 is 15 residues. V shed 0 bases, J shed 11 bases, and the junction held 10 bases outside the gene matches. CDR1 and CDR2 (germline): SGDLS, YYNGEE.

The chain carries TRBV19 and TRBJ2-1; 7 positions match TRBD2. Germline values: CDR1 LNHDA, CDR2 SQIVND (reference sequence). The CDR3 contains 14 residues. Trimming cost V 5 bases and J 3 bases; bases outside gene matches: 4. CDR3 sequence: CASSSTGGYNEQFF. In DNA form, the CDR3 reads TGTGCCAGTAGTTCAACGGGAGGCTACAATGAGCAGTTCTTC.

This clone was counted only a few times. V usage is TRBV28 and J usage is TRBJ2-4; a possible D gene is TRBD1 (6 bases). Germline CDR1 MDHEN, CDR2 SYDVKM. V was cut by 2 bases and J by 2 bases, with 10 bases left in between. This CDR3 is built from 15 residues. The CDR3 sequence is CASSLGGSSKNIQYF. In DNA, the CDR3 is TGTGCCAGCAGTTTAGGGGGCAGCTCCAAAAACATTCAGTACTTC. The full variable domain, rest sourced from reference TRBV28 and TRBJ2-4, is DVKVTQSSRYLVKRTGEKVFLECVQDMDHENMFWYRQDPGLGLRLIYFSYDVKMKEKGDIPEGYSVSREKKERFSLILESASTNQTSMYLCASSLGGSSKNIQYFGAGTRLSVL.

The chain is built from TRBV9 and TRBJ1-5, with D perhaps TRBD1 (6 bases). This CDR3 comprises 14 residues. Germline CDR1 is SGDLS and CDR2 is YYNGEE. V lost 3 bases, J lost 8 bases, and 15 bases lay in between. CDR3 bases: TGTGCCAGCAGCGCCAGCCCCCCAGGGGAGCCCCAGCATTTT. As protein: CASSASPPGEPQHF.

J is TRBJ2-7 and V is TRBV7-9; 8 bases agree with TRBD2. J gave up 2 bases and V 1 base, and 1 base lay outside the gene matches. CDR1 and CDR2 (germline): SEHNR, FQNEAQ (reference sequence). The CDR3 runs 14 residues. Written as DNA, the CDR3 is TGTGCCAGCAGCTTAGACGGGAGGGCCTACGAGCAGTACTTC. Encoded protein: CASSLDGRAYEQYF.

The genes are TRBV5-1 and TRBJ2-5, with a weak D call TRBD1 (6 bases). V gave up 0 bases and J gave up 5 bases, with 8 bases separating them. Germline V CDR1 and CDR2: SGHRS, YFSETQ. CDR3 length: 13 amino acids. CDR3 amino acids: CASSLGDRETQYF. The CDR3 region has the DNA TGCGCCAGCAGCTTGGGTGACAGGGAGACCCAGTACTTC.

The rearrangement links TRBV5-1 to TRBJ2-5; D gene uncertain. Judging by the DNA end, TRBJ2-7 fits better; the J call may be wrong. This CDR3 has 14 residues. Germline V gene sequence: CDR1 SGHRS, CDR2 YFSETQ. CDR3 coding DNA: TGCGCCAGCAGTGAAATTAATCAGGCCGTCGAGCAGTACTTC. This gives the protein CASSEINQAVEQYF.

This clone occurred a few times. The chain recombines TRBV27 with TRBJ2-4; D is possibly TRBD2 (5 bases). V gave up 3 bases and J gave up 1 base, with 7 bases separating them. Looked up from germline, CDR1 is MNHEY and CDR2 is SMNVEV (reference sequence). This CDR3 region has 14 residues. The CDR3 DNA reads as TGTGCCAGCAGTTTCGGGGATGCCAAAAACATTCAGTACTTC. This codes for CASSFGDAKNIQYF.

The chain employs TRBV5-6 and TRBJ2-6; D unclear. Germline CDR1 is SGHDT and CDR2 is YYEEEE. V was pared by 6 bases and J by 4 bases, with 17 bases between. CDR3 length: 16 residues. The CDR3 sequence is CASTLNPGSGANVLTF. CDR3 in DNA: TGTGCCAGCACCCTAAACCCGGGTTCCGGGGCCAACGTCCTGACTTTC.

CDR3 sequence (DNA): TGCGCCAGCAGCTTGGTCGCAGGGATAATGGGGACTGAAGCTTTCTTT. Translated: CASSLVAGIMGTEAFF. V is TRBV5-1 and J is TRBJ1-1, with D possibly being TRBD1 (5 bases). The CDR3 runs 16 residues. The germline V and J ends were trimmed by 0 bases and 5 bases, with 17 bases remaining between them. The V gene's germline CDR1 is SGHRS and CDR2 YFSETQ. Using reference TRBV5-1 and TRBJ1-1 for the parts outside the CDR3, the full variable domain is KAGVTQTPRYLIKTRGQQVTLSCSPISGHRSVSWYQQTPGQGLQFLFEYFSETQRNKGNFPGRFSGRQFSNSRSEMNVSTLELGDSALYLCASSLVAGIMGTEAFFGQGTRLTVV.

This clone was counted a single time. CDR3 sequence (DNA): TGTGCCAGCAGCCCCGAGAAGCCGAGCACAGATACGCAGTATTTT. Protein: CASSPEKPSTDTQYF. V and J are TRBV13 and TRBJ2-3; D not certain. The ends were cut back, 5 bases at V and 0 bases at J, with 12 bases in the middle. This CDR3 region has 15 residues. CDR1 PRHDT and CDR2 FYEKMQ come from the germline V gene (reference sequence).

The gene calls are TRBV7-2 and TRBJ2-1, with 7 bases lining up with TRBD2. Trimming took 5 bases from V and 5 from J; bases not matched to a gene: 15. Germline CDR1 is SGHTA and CDR2 is FQGNSA. The CDR3 consists of 17 residues. CDR3 sequence reads: CASSRSGTISPHNEQFF. The DNA of the CDR3 is TGTGCCAGCAGCCGGTCCGGGACTATTTCCCCCCACAATGAGCAGTTCTTC.

The chain links TRBV5-4 to TRBJ1-2, with D perhaps TRBD1 (5 bases). Germline loops: CDR1 SGHNT, CDR2 YYREEE (reference sequence). The CDR3 is made up of 14 amino acids. Trimming cost V 0 bases and J 4 bases, with 10 bases left between them. CDR3 in amino acids: CASSLGQGTYGYTF. In nucleotides, the CDR3 is TGTGCCAGCAGCTTGGGGCAGGGCACCTATGGCTACACCTTC.

The J gene is TRBJ1-5, the V gene TRBV7-2; TRBD1 might be the D (6 bases). The CDR3 extends over 15 amino acids. Germline CDR1 reads SGHTA; CDR2 reads FQGNSA. V dropped 1 base and J dropped 2 bases, with 9 bases sitting between them. The CDR3 DNA reads TGTGCCAGCAGCTTAGACGCAGGGGGCAATCAGCCCCAGCATTTT. Amino acids: CASSLDAGGNQPQHF.

This chain connects TRBV28 to TRBJ1-4, with 11 bases aligning to TRBD1. This CDR3 spans 15 amino acids. Germline V gene lookup returns CDR1 MDHEN and CDR2 SYDVKM. V was clipped by 4 bases and J by 8 bases; unmatched bases: 6. The CDR3 DNA reads as TGTGCCAGCAGTTCACGGGACAGGGGGTTAGAAAAACTGTTTTTT. It codes for CASSSRDRGLEKLFF.

The chain combines TRBV5-1 with TRBJ2-7; 7 bases line up with TRBD1. Germline V CDR1 and CDR2: SGHRS, YFSETQ. The V segment lost 7 bases and the J segment 3 bases; nucleotides outside the gene matches: 13. The length of the CDR3 is 15 residues. The CDR3 is CASGSTRDSYYEQYF. The CDR3 DNA is TGCGCCAGCGGATCGACGAGGGACAGCTACTACGAGCAGTACTTC.

V gene TRBV15 combines with J gene TRBJ2-7; D perhaps matches TRBD1 (6 bases). The CDR3 runs to 14 residues. Deletions cut 1 base from V and 0 bases from J, with 7 bases between. Germline CDR1 and CDR2: LNHNV and YYDKDF (reference sequence). For the CDR3, the DNA is TGTGCCACCAGCAGAGTAGGGGGCTCCTACGAGCAGTACTTC. Translated: CATSRVGGSYEQYF.